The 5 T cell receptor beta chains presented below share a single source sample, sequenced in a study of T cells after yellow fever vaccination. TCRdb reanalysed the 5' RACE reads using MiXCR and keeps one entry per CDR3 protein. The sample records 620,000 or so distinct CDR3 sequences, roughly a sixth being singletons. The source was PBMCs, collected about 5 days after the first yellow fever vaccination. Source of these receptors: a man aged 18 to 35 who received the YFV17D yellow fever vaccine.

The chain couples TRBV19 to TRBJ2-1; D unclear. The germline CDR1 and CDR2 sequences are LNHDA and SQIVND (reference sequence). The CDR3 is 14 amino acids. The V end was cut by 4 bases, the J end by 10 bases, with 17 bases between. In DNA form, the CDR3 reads TGTGCCAGTAGTACCCCCTGGACCGATCCCGAGCAGTTCTTC. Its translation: CASSTPWTDPEQFF.

Here the CDR3 DNA reads TGTGCCAGCAGGACCACCATGGGCTGGCGTGGCTACACCTTC. It yields the protein CASRTTMGWRGYTF. The chain employs TRBV27 and TRBJ1-2; D uncertain. With 6 bases removed from V and 7 bases from J, the gap between germline ends came to 18 bases. The CDR3 has 14 amino acids. CDR1 is MNHEY, CDR2 SMNVEV, per germline (reference sequence).

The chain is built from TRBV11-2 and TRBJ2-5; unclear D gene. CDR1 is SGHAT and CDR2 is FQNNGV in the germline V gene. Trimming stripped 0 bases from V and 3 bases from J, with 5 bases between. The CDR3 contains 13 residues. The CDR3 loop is CASSLDRKETQYF. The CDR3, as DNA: TGTGCCAGCAGCTTAGATAGAAAAGAGACCCAGTACTTC. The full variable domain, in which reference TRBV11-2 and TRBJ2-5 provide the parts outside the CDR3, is EAGVAQSPRYKIIEKRQSVAFWCNPISGHATLYWYQQILGQGPKLLIQFQNNGVVDDSQLPKDRFSAERLKGVDSTLKIQPAKLEDSAVYLCASSLDRKETQYFGPGTRLLVL.

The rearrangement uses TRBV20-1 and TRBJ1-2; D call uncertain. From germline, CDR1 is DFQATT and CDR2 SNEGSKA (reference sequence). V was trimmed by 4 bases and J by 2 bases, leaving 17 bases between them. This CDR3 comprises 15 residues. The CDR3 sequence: CSAMIKGGQNYGYTF. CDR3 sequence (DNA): TGCAGTGCTATGATAAAGGGAGGGCAAAACTATGGCTACACCTTC.

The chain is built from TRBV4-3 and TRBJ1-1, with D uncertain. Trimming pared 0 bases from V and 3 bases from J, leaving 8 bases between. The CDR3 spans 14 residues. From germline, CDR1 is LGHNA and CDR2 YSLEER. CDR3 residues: CASSQDLGDTEAFF. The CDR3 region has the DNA TGCGCCAGCAGCCAAGATCTCGGGGACACTGAAGCTTTCTTT.